The rows below give T cell receptor beta chains drawn from one sample of a study of OX40 agonist ivuxolimab in advanced cancers. Produced via immunoSEQ multiplex PCR; TCRdb's table is partial and in-frame only. The table records about 50,000 clones, around nine tenths of them present only once. The sample consisted of CD4+ or CD8+ T cells sorted from blood, taken in a trial of the OX40 agonist ivuxolimab. Receptors originate from an adult with an advanced solid tumor such as melanoma, head and neck, liver or kidney cancer. CDR3s include the opening cysteine and the closing phenylalanine or tryptophan. The D gene is left open where the match is weak. Size is stated for part of the rows, as once, few or many counts, or as a class when the clone is expanded.

length: 14
D: NA
J: TRBJ2-7
V: TRBV7-6
size: NA
DNA: TGTGCCAGCAGCTTAGTACAGGGATCCTACGAGCAGTACTTC
CDR3: CASSLVQGSYEQYF

length: 14
D: TRBD1
J: TRBJ2-7
V: TRBV7-6
size: NA
DNA: TGTGCCAGCAGCTTAGGACAGGGGGCATACGAGCAGTACTTC
CDR3: CASSLGQGAYEQYF

length: 14
D: TRBD1
J: TRBJ1-2
V: TRBV5-1
size: NA
DNA: TGCGCCAGCAGCCCCAGGGGACAGGGGTACGGCTACACCTTC
CDR3: CASSPRGQGYGYTF

length: 13
D: TRBD2
J: TRBJ2-1
V: TRBV11-3
size: NA
DNA: TGTGCCAGCAGCGTTCTAGCGGGAGGTGAGCAGTTCTTC
CDR3: CASSVLAGGEQFF

length: 12
D: TRBD2
J: TRBJ2-3
V: TRBV29-1
size: NA
DNA: TGCAGCGTTGACCCGACTAGCGATACGCAGTATTTT
CDR3: CSVDPTSDTQYF

length: 15
D: TRBD2
J: TRBJ2-7
V: TRBV11-1
size: NA
DNA: TGTGCCAGCAGCGAAGGACTAGCGGGAGTCTACGAGCAGTACTTC
CDR3: CASSEGLAGVYEQYF

length: 13
D: NA
J: TRBJ1-6
V: TRBV2
size: few
DNA: TGTGCCAGCAAGAAGACAGGAGTCTCACCCCTCCACTTT
CDR3: CASKKTGVSPLHF

length: 12
D: NA
J: TRBJ2-5
V: TRBV5-8
size: NA
DNA: TGTGCCAGCAGCCCCAACCAAGAGACCCAGTACTTC
CDR3: CASSPNQETQYF

length: 11
D: NA
J: TRBJ2-7
V: TRBV6-5
size: NA
DNA: TGTGCCAGCAGGAAGGGTCGCGAGCAGTACTTC
CDR3: CASRKGREQYF

length: 18
D: NA
J: TRBJ2-2
V: TRBV23-1
size: NA
DNA: TGCGCCAGCAGGCAATTGACCACGGGGGAGCGCGACACCGGGGAGCTGTTTTTT
CDR3: CASRQLTTGERDTGELFF

length: 16
D: NA
J: TRBJ2-5
V: TRBV7-6
size: NA
DNA: TGTGCCAGCAGCTCTAGGAGCTGGACACCTCAAGAGACCCAGTACTTC
CDR3: CASSSRSWTPQETQYF

length: 20
D: TRBD2
J: TRBJ2-4
V: TRBV5-1
size: NA
DNA: TGCGCCAGCAGCCAGGGACTAGCGGGGGCCCCTGTAAAAGCCAAAAACATTCAGTACTTC
CDR3: CASSQGLAGAPVKAKNIQYF

length: 14
D: NA
J: TRBJ2-1
V: TRBV11-3
size: NA
DNA: TGTGCCAGCAGCTTTGGGGACGGGTACAATGAGCAGTTCTTC
CDR3: CASSFGDGYNEQFF

length: 15
D: TRBD1
J: TRBJ1-1
V: TRBV12-5
size: NA
DNA: TGTGCTAGTGCTCTATATACAGGGGCCAACACTGAAGCTTTCTTT
CDR3: CASALYTGANTEAFF

length: 18
D: TRBD1
J: TRBJ1-6
V: TRBV7-6
size: NA
DNA: TGTGCCAGCAGCTTAGTATCGGGGAACAGGGGTTATAATTCACCCCTCCACTTT
CDR3: CASSLVSGNRGYNSPLHF

length: 14
D: TRBD2
J: TRBJ2-1
V: TRBV5-4
size: NA
DNA: TGTGCCGGGAGGACTAGCGGATCCTACAATGAGCAGTTCTTC
CDR3: CAGRTSGSYNEQFF

length: 14
D: NA
J: TRBJ1-1
V: TRBV19
size: once
DNA: TGTGCCAGTAGTATAGAGGGAGTGAACACTGAAGCTTTCTTT
CDR3: CASSIEGVNTEAFF

length: 15
D: NA
J: TRBJ2-6
V: TRBV21-1
size: few
DNA: TGTGCCAGCAGCAAAAGAGGGTCTGGGGCCAACGTCCTGACTTTC
CDR3: CASSKRGSGANVLTF

length: 16
D: TRBD2
J: TRBJ2-3
V: TRBV5-1
size: NA
DNA: TGCGCCAGCAGCTACCTAGCGGAAATAAGCACAGATACGCAGTATTTT
CDR3: CASSYLAEISTDTQYF

length: 14
D: NA
J: TRBJ2-2
V: TRBV2
size: NA
DNA: TGTGCCAGCTCAGCCGTGGTGGGTTTCGGGGAGCTGTTTTTT
CDR3: CASSAVVGFGELFF

length: 13
D: NA
J: TRBJ2-5
V: TRBV5-6
size: NA
DNA: TGTGCCAGCATCCAGCGAGAGGCAGAGACCCAGTACTTC
CDR3: CASIQREAETQYF

length: 15
D: TRBD1
J: TRBJ2-1
V: TRBV10-3
size: NA
DNA: TGTGCCATCAGTGAGGGACAGGGGACTTACAATGAGCAGTTCTTC
CDR3: CAISEGQGTYNEQFF

length: 13
D: NA
J: TRBJ2-5
V: TRBV11-3
size: NA
DNA: TGTGCCAGCAGCTTAGATAGGGAGGAGACCCAGTACTTC
CDR3: CASSLDREETQYF

length: 16
D: TRBD2
J: TRBJ2-3
V: TRBV9
size: once
DNA: TGTGCCAGCAGCTTTTGGACTAGCGTTAGCACAGATACGCAGTATTTT
CDR3: CASSFWTSVSTDTQYF

length: 14
D: NA
J: TRBJ2-5
V: TRBV25-1
size: NA
DNA: TGTGCCAGCAGTGAAAGCCCCTCGGGAGAGACCCAGTACTTC
CDR3: CASSESPSGETQYF

length: 14
D: NA
J: TRBJ2-6
V: TRBV2
size: NA
DNA: TGTGCCAGCAATCTCCTCTCTGGGGCCAACGTCCTGACTTTC
CDR3: CASNLLSGANVLTF

length: 16
D: TRBD1
J: TRBJ1-5
V: TRBV19
size: once
DNA: TGTGCCAGTAGTATAGTCATCACAGGGGGCTATCAGCCCCAGCATTTT
CDR3: CASSIVITGGYQPQHF

length: 15
D: NA
J: TRBJ2-1
V: TRBV28
size: few
DNA: TGTGCCAGCAGTTTATTCTCTGAGACAGTGAATGAGCAGTTCTTC
CDR3: CASSLFSETVNEQFF

length: 18
D: TRBD2
J: TRBJ2-7
V: TRBV19
size: once
DNA: TGTGCCAGTAGAGACAAGGGGGTTACTAGCGGAATCTCCTACGAGCAGTACTTC
CDR3: CASRDKGVTSGISYEQYF

length: 15
D: NA
J: TRBJ1-3
V: TRBV30
size: NA
DNA: TGTGCCTGGAGACGGGGGACGAGCTCTGGAAACACCATATATTTT
CDR3: CAWRRGTSSGNTIYF

length: 13
D: TRBD1
J: TRBJ2-7
V: TRBV2
size: NA
DNA: TGTGCCAGCAGTGGGCAGGGGGTTGGAGAGCAGTACTTC
CDR3: CASSGQGVGEQYF

length: 18
D: TRBD2
J: TRBJ2-2
V: TRBV5-1
size: once
DNA: TGCGCCAGCAGCGTAACCAGAGCGGGGGGGCCGAACACCGGGGAGCTGTTTTTT
CDR3: CASSVTRAGGPNTGELFF

length: 13
D: NA
J: TRBJ1-2
V: TRBV7-3
size: NA
DNA: TGTGCCAGCAGCCCAGATAGGGGGGCGGGCTACACCTTC
CDR3: CASSPDRGAGYTF

length: 13
D: NA
J: TRBJ1-5
V: TRBV7-9
size: NA
DNA: TGTGCCAGCAGCTTACCAGGGGCCCAGCCCCAGCATTTT
CDR3: CASSLPGAQPQHF

length: 15
D: NA
J: TRBJ1-4
V: TRBV25-1
size: NA
DNA: TGTGCCAGCAGTGAACTTGGGGCGGGGAATGAAAAACTGTTTTTT
CDR3: CASSELGAGNEKLFF

length: 16
D: NA
J: TRBJ2-1
V: TRBV25-1
size: NA
DNA: TGTGCCAGCAGTGATAGTACAGAGCGCCATTACAATGAGCAGTTCTTC
CDR3: CASSDSTERHYNEQFF

length: 14
D: TRBD1
J: TRBJ1-2
V: TRBV29-1
size: few
DNA: TGCAGCGTTGGCGGGACAGGGGTTTATAGGGGCTACACCTTC
CDR3: CSVGGTGVYRGYTF

length: 14
D: NA
J: TRBJ1-2
V: TRBV2
size: NA
DNA: TGTGCCAGTGGGGGATTACAGGGCAAGCATGGCTACACCTTC
CDR3: CASGGLQGKHGYTF

length: 13
D: NA
J: TRBJ2-7
V: TRBV6-5
size: NA
DNA: TGTGCCAGCACCCCGACGGGGTTTTACGAGCAGTACTTC
CDR3: CASTPTGFYEQYF

length: 14
D: TRBD1
J: TRBJ1-1
V: TRBV19
size: NA
DNA: TGTGCCAGTAGGAGAGGGACAGGGGAGCCTGAAGCTTTCTTT
CDR3: CASRRGTGEPEAFF

length: 12
D: NA
J: TRBJ1-2
V: TRBV29-1
size: NA
DNA: TGCAGCGTTGATGGGCGATACTATGGCTACACCTTC
CDR3: CSVDGRYYGYTF

length: 12
D: TRBD2
J: TRBJ2-2
V: TRBV29-1
size: NA
DNA: TGCAGCGTTAGCGGGAGACCCGGGGAGCTGTTTTTT
CDR3: CSVSGRPGELFF

length: 16
D: NA
J: TRBJ1-2
V: TRBV5-1
size: once
DNA: TGCGCCAGCAGCAGCCGGGACACCCAGAGCGACTATGGCTACACCTTC
CDR3: CASSSRDTQSDYGYTF

length: 14
D: NA
J: TRBJ1-2
V: TRBV5-6
size: NA
DNA: TGTGCCAGCAGCTTGGGACAGGCCTACTATGGCTACACCTTC
CDR3: CASSLGQAYYGYTF

length: 13
D: NA
J: TRBJ1-1
V: TRBV6-5
size: NA
DNA: TGTGCCAGCAAGCTCGGGGGTTTCGCTGAAGCTTTCTTT
CDR3: CASKLGGFAEAFF

length: 16
D: TRBD1
J: TRBJ1-5
V: TRBV25-1
size: NA
DNA: TGTGCCAGCAGTGACCCCGGGACAGGGGGCGTTCAGCCCCAGCATTTT
CDR3: CASSDPGTGGVQPQHF

length: 15
D: TRBD1
J: TRBJ2-5
V: TRBV5-5
size: NA
DNA: TGTGCCAGCAGCTTGATGGGACAGGGTGCAAAGACCCAGTACTTC
CDR3: CASSLMGQGAKTQYF

length: 15
D: TRBD1
J: TRBJ2-5
V: TRBV14
size: NA
DNA: TGTGCCAGCAGCCAAGATGGGACAGGGAGGGAGACCCAGTACTTC
CDR3: CASSQDGTGRETQYF

length: 16
D: NA
J: TRBJ2-3
V: TRBV7-9
size: NA
DNA: TGTGCCAGCAGTCTCCCCAACACTCACCCCCCAGATACGCAGTATTTT
CDR3: CASSLPNTHPPDTQYF

length: 13
D: NA
J: TRBJ1-1
V: TRBV6-5
size: NA
DNA: TGTGCCAGCAGATGGGTGTCGGACACTGAAGCTTTCTTT
CDR3: CASRWVSDTEAFF

length: 14
D: NA
J: TRBJ1-3
V: TRBV6-1
size: NA
DNA: TGTGCCAGCAGTGAATCAGGGTCTGGAAACACCATATATTTT
CDR3: CASSESGSGNTIYF